These T cell receptor beta chains were read from a single sample in a study of glioma-infiltrating T cells. Each CDR3 protein is one row after TCRdb ran MiXCR on the multiplex PCR reads. Of tens of thousands of distinct CDR3 sequences in the sample, 23% were seen once. Source material: glioma tissue, nonneoplastic brain tissue, or PBMCs (not recorded which). The receptors were gathered from a human donor with low-grade glioma or glioblastoma, undergoing nonglioma brain surgery, or in good health (not recorded which). Each CDR3 is given with its conserved first and last residue. Each record gives: clone size, CDR3 length, D gene, V gene, J gene, CDR3 DNA, CDR3 protein. D genes are given only for firm matches. For some rows the clone size is stated as once, few or many, or as a class when expanded; others skip it.

>-|18|TRBD2|TRBV7-6|TRBJ2-1
TGTGCCAGCAGCTTACGACTAGCGGGAGTGAGCTCCTACAATGAGCAGTTCTTC
CASSLRLAGVSSYNEQFF
>many|16|-|TRBV10-1|TRBJ1-2
TGCGCCAGCAGTCGGTACCGGGACACAACTAACTATGGCTACACCTTC
CASSRYRDTTNYGYTF
>-|14|TRBD1|TRBV29-1|TRBJ2-2
TGCAGCGTTTCTCAGGGGGTAGACACCGGGGAGCTGTTTTTT
CSVSQGVDTGELFF
>-|16|TRBD1|TRBV19|TRBJ2-1
TGTGCCAGTAGTATAACCGGGACAGGGAGCTACAATGAGCAGTTCTTC
CASSITGTGSYNEQFF
>many|15|-|TRBV6-6|TRBJ1-1
TGTGCCAGCAGTTACTCGACAGCACTGAGCACTGAAGCTTTCTTT
CASSYSTALSTEAFF
>many|14|-|TRBV28|TRBJ1-2
TGTGCCAGCAGCCTCCTTACCTCTAACTATGGCTACACCTTC
CASSLLTSNYGYTF
>many|14|-|TRBV6-1|TRBJ2-5
TGTGCCAGCAGTTTCTCCCGATTATCAGAGACCCAGTACTTC
CASSFSRLSETQYF
>many|13|-|TRBV6-1|TRBJ2-7
TGTGCCAGCAAGAAGGGCGGTCCCTACGAGCAGTACTTC
CASKKGGPYEQYF
>-|18|TRBD1|TRBV29-1|TRBJ1-5
TGCAGCGTTGACGGCGACAGGGTAAATTCAAATCGCAATCAGCCCCAGCATTTT
CSVDGDRVNSNRNQPQHF
>-|13|TRBD1|TRBV7-9|TRBJ2-7
TGTGCCAGCAGCTCCTGGACAGGGTACAAGCAGTACTTC
CASSSWTGYKQYF
>-|11|-|TRBV11-2|TRBJ2-5
TGTGCCAGCAGCTACAGAGAGACCCAGTACTTC
CASSYRETQYF
>-|13|-|TRBV12-3/TRBV12-4|TRBJ1-2
TGTGCCAGCAGTCCGGGACCTGACTATGGCTACACCTTC
CASSPGPDYGYTF
>few|16|-|TRBV7-2|TRBJ2-7
TGTGCCAGCAGCGCTCAACACGGTAGCGGCTCCTACGAGCAGTACTTC
CASSAQHGSGSYEQYF
>-|14|-|TRBV10-3|TRBJ2-1
TGTGCCATCAGCTCAGCGGATTCCTACAATGAGCAGTTCTTC
CAISSADSYNEQFF
>-|13|-|TRBV12-3/TRBV12-4|TRBJ2-3
TGTGCCAGCAGTTTGTGTCCCAAAGATACGCAGTATTTT
CASSLCPKDTQYF
>many|14|TRBD1|TRBV10-3|TRBJ1-6
TGTGCCATCAGTGAGGGACAGGAGCATTCACCCCTCCACTTT
CAISEGQEHSPLHF
>many|12|-|TRBV20-1|TRBJ2-5
TGCAGTGCTATACCGAACCAAGAGACCCAGTACTTC
CSAIPNQETQYF
>few|15|-|TRBV5-6|TRBJ1-1
TGTGCCAGCAGCTTGGCACAGGGTATAGGGACTGAAGCTTTCTTT
CASSLAQGIGTEAFF
>many|11|-|TRBV20-1|TRBJ2-1
TGCAGTGCCAGTTCGGGGGTAGATCAGTTCTTC
CSASSGVDQFF
>many|15|-|TRBV27|TRBJ1-3
TGTGCCAGCAGTTTAAGGGAAGGGGCTGGAAACACCATATATTTT
CASSLREGAGNTIYF
>once|17|-|TRBV2|TRBJ2-3
TGTGCCAGCAGTGAACAGGTAATCGAAGATAGGACAGATACGCAGTATTTT
CASSEQVIEDRTDTQYF
>once|16|TRBD2|TRBV2|TRBJ2-3
TGTGCCAGCAGAAGACTAGCGGCTTCTAGCACAGATACGCAGTATTTT
CASRRLAASSTDTQYF
>-|17|TRBD1|TRBV20-1|TRBJ2-7
TGCAGTGCTAGACGTCCCGGGACAGGGACTCAAGCTTACGAGCAGTACTTC
CSARRPGTGTQAYEQYF
>many|14|TRBD1|TRBV6-1|TRBJ2-7
TGTGCCAGCAGATTGGGACAGGGAGCCTACGAGCAGTACTTC
CASRLGQGAYEQYF
>few|15|TRBD2|TRBV7-9|TRBJ2-1
TGTGCCAGCAGCTCGCCGGGACTAGGATACAATGAGCAGTTCTTC
CASSSPGLGYNEQFF
>many|14|TRBD2|TRBV12-3/TRBV12-4|TRBJ2-7
TGTGCCAGCAGTTCCCACGGGAGGGACTACGAGCAGTACTTC
CASSSHGRDYEQYF
>many|16|TRBD1|TRBV6-6|TRBJ1-6
TGTGCCAGCAGTTACTCTCAGGGGGCGCCAAGTTCACCCCTCCACTTT
CASSYSQGAPSSPLHF
>few|12|-|TRBV2|TRBJ2-1
TGTGCCAGCAGCCTCACCAACAATGAGCAGTTCTTC
CASSLTNNEQFF
>few|15|-|TRBV2|TRBJ1-5
TGTGCCAGCAGTGAATGGGGGGTAGGCAATCAGCCCCAGCATTTT
CASSEWGVGNQPQHF
>once|13|-|TRBV30|TRBJ1-1
TGTGCCTGGAGACGCGCCACAGGGAACAAAGCTTTCTTT
CAWRRATGNKAFF
>many|16|-|TRBV24-1|TRBJ1-1
TGTGCCACCAGTGATTTGTCAGGTCGGGATGGGACTGAAGCTTTCTTT
CATSDLSGRDGTEAFF
>many|16|TRBD2|TRBV2|TRBJ2-7
TGTGCCAGCAGTGATACCCTAGCGGGAAGGTCCTACGAGCAGTACTTC
CASSDTLAGRSYEQYF
>many|12|-|TRBV5-1|TRBJ2-7
TGCGCCAGCAGCTTGTCATCCGGAGAGCAGTACTTC
CASSLSSGEQYF
>many|14|-|TRBV7-2|TRBJ1-1
TGTGCCAGCAGCTTAAACAGGAGGAACACTGAAGCTTTCTTT
CASSLNRRNTEAFF
>many|14|-|TRBV4-1|TRBJ1-2
TGCGCCAGCAGCCAGGGTCCGGGGGACTATGGCTACACCTTC
CASSQGPGDYGYTF
>many|13|-|TRBV7-8|TRBJ2-1
TGTGCCAGCAGCTTAAGAAGTGAAGGACGCCCGTTCTTC
CASSLRSEGRPFF
>many|17|TRBD1|TRBV20-1|TRBJ1-5
TGCAGTGCTAGAGATAGGGGACAGGGAAAGGTGGATCAGCCCCAGCATTTT
CSARDRGQGKVDQPQHF
>-|16|TRBD1|TRBV12-3/TRBV12-4|TRBJ2-7
TGTGCCAGCAGTTTATGGGGACAGGCGAACTCCTACGAGCAGTACTTC
CASSLWGQANSYEQYF
>many|16|TRBD1|TRBV2|TRBJ1-2
TGTGCCAGCAGTGGGGGTACAGGGGTTCTGAACTATGGCTACACCTTC
CASSGGTGVLNYGYTF
>few|14|TRBD2|TRBV7-2|TRBJ2-2
TGTGCCAGCAACCCCCGGGGGGATGGCGGGGAGCTGTTTTTT
CASNPRGDGGELFF
>many|16|-|TRBV6-1|TRBJ2-3
TGTGCCAGCAGTTACGGGCCCCGGTCGAGCACAGATACGCAGTATTTT
CASSYGPRSSTDTQYF
>many|12|-|TRBV6-1|TRBJ1-2
TGTGCCAGCACCCAGGTCGTGGATGGCTACACCTTC
CASTQVVDGYTF
>-|15|TRBD2|TRBV12-3/TRBV12-4|TRBJ2-7
TGTGCCAGCAGTTTGTCGGGCGGGAGCTCGCACGAGCAGTACTTC
CASSLSGGSSHEQYF
>many|15|-|TRBV6-5|TRBJ2-7
TGTGCCAGCAGTTACTCGATGGAACGGGGAAACGAGCAGTACTTC
CASSYSMERGNEQYF
>many|13|-|TRBV7-9|TRBJ1-6
TGTGCCAGCAGCTTTGAGGGTAATTCACCCCTCCACTTT
CASSFEGNSPLHF
>-|17|-|TRBV5-6|TRBJ1-1
TGTGCCAGCAGCTTGTTCCTGACCGGGACAACGAGGACTGAAGCTTTCTTT
CASSLFLTGTTRTEAFF
>-|16|TRBD2|TRBV27|TRBJ2-7
TGTGCCAGCAGTCCGGGACTAGCGGGACAGGGGTACGAGCAGTACTTC
CASSPGLAGQGYEQYF
>-|12|-|TRBV11-2|TRBJ1-3
TGTGCCAGCTCGCATCAGCGAAACACCATATATTTT
CASSHQRNTIYF
>many|17|TRBD2|TRBV5-1|TRBJ2-3
TGCGCCAGCAGCTTGCCGACTAGCGGAGTGAGCACAGATACGCAGTATTTT
CASSLPTSGVSTDTQYF
>few|14|-|TRBV4-2|TRBJ2-7
TGTGCCAGCAGCCAACGGACTGGGCCCTACGAGCAGTACTTC
CASSQRTGPYEQYF